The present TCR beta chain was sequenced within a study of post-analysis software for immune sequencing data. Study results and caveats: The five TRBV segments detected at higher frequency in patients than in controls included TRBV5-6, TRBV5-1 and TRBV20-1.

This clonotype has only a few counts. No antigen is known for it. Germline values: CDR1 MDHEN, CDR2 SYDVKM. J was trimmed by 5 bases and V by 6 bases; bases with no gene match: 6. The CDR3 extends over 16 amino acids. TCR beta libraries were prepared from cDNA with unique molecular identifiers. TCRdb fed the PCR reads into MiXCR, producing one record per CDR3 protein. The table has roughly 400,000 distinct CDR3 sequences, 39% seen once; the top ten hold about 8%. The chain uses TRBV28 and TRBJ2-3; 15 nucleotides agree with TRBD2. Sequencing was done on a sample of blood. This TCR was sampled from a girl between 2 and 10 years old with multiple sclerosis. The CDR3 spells CASSSPGLAGGDTQYF. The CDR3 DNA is TGTGCCAGCAGCTCTCCGGGACTAGCGGGAGGAGATACGCAGTATTTT. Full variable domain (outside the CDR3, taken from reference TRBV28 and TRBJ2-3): DVKVTQSSRYLVKRTGEKVFLECVQDMDHENMFWYRQDPGLGLRLIYFSYDVKMKEKGDIPEGYSVSREKKERFSLILESASTNQTSMYLCASSSPGLAGGDTQYFGPGTRLTVL.